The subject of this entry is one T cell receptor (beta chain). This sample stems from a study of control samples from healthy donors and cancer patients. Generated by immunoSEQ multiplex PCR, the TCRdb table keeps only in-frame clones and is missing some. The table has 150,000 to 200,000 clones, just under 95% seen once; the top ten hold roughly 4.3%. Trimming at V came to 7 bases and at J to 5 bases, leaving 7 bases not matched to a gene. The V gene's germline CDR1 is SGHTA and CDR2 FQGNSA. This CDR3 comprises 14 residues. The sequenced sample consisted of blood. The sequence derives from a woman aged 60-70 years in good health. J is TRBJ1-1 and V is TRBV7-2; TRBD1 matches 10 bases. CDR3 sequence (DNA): TGTGCCAGCATTTATGACAGGGGGCATACTGAAGCTTTCTTT. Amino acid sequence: CASIYDRGHTEAFF.